What follows are 22 T cell receptor beta chains derived from one specimen sequenced in a study of T-cell memory formation after mild COVID-19. Each CDR3 protein is one row after TCRdb ran MiXCR on the 5' RACE reads. Among about 140,000 distinct CDR3 sequences listed, 11% to 15% were seen once. The sequencing input was PBMCs or a T cell subset sorted from them (not recorded which). These receptors were obtained from an adult woman who had mild COVID-19 (a few samples of this study predate the infection). Cell type and time point are not known.

This clonotype has only a few counts. The rearrangement uses TRBV11-2 and TRBJ2-1; TRBD2 agrees at 7 bases. J was trimmed by 0 bases and V by 5 bases; bases with no gene match: 4. Germline lookup yields CDR1 SGHAT and CDR2 FQNNGV. CDR3 length equals 15 residues. CDR3 coding DNA: TGTGCCAGCAGCCGGACGGGAGGCTCCTACAATGAGCAGTTCTTC. This encodes CASSRTGGSYNEQFF.

The table lists this clonotype with a few counts. The J gene is TRBJ1-4, the V gene TRBV7-9; maybe TRBD1 (5 bases). CDR1 and CDR2 from the germline V gene are SEHNR and FQNEAQ (reference sequence). The CDR3 runs 14 residues. V was shortened by 2 bases and J by 8 bases, with 12 bases between the two germline ends. Here the CDR3 reads CASSLFGTEEKLFF. In DNA form, the CDR3 reads TGTGCCAGCAGCTTATTCGGGACGGAAGAAAAACTGTTTTTT.

This clonotype appeared a few times. The rearrangement joins TRBV3-1 to TRBJ2-7; the D is unclear. V shed 4 bases and J shed 1 base, with 8 bases lying between them. CDR1 LGHDT and CDR2 YNNKEL come from the germline V gene (reference sequence). The CDR3 spans 13 residues. CDR3 region: CASSRGESYEQYF. The CDR3 bases are TGTGCCAGCAGCCGTGGGGAATCCTACGAGCAGTACTTC.

The chain couples TRBV5-1 to TRBJ2-2, with D possibly matching TRBD1 (5 bases). The germline gives CDR1 SGHRS, CDR2 YFSETQ. Trimming took off 1 base at V and 4 bases at J, with 20 bases between the two ends. The CDR3 has 18 amino acids. The CDR3 region is CASSLFFQGRDGTGELFF. The CDR3 DNA is TGCGCCAGCAGCTTGTTCTTCCAGGGCAGGGATGGCACCGGGGAGCTGTTTTTT.

This clonotype occurred many times. V is TRBV5-6 and J is TRBJ2-7; D might be TRBD2 (5 bases). The V gene lost 4 bases and the J gene lost 1 base, with 9 bases spanning the gap. This CDR3 has 13 residues. CDR1 is SGHDT and CDR2 is YYEEEE in the germline V gene. DNA for the CDR3: TGTGCCAGCAGCCCCTCGGGGTCCTACGAGCAGTACTTC. Translated: CASSPSGSYEQYF.

This clonotype was seen many times. The CDR3 protein is CASSLGLAGGYEQYF. The CDR3 DNA reads as TGTGCCAGCAGCTTGGGACTAGCGGGAGGGTACGAGCAGTACTTC. The chain carries TRBV7-6 and TRBJ2-7; 16 nucleotides line up with TRBD2. V lost 3 bases to trimming and J lost 4 bases; unmatched junction nucleotides: 0. The germline V gene has CDR1 SGHVS and CDR2 FNYEAQ. The CDR3 runs 15 residues.

The chain has TRBV6-5 and TRBJ2-1, with no clear D. Germline CDR1 reads MNHEY; CDR2 reads SVGAGI. The CDR3 runs to 14 residues. With 2 bases removed from V and 8 bases from J, the gap between germline ends came to 13 bases. CDR3 loop: CASSYGLKGYEQFF. In nucleotides, the CDR3 is TGTGCCAGCAGTTACGGCCTCAAGGGTTATGAGCAGTTCTTC.

There are a few counts of this clonotype. The chain employs TRBV12-3 or TRBV12-4 and TRBJ2-1; no clear D gene. V lost 4 bases and J lost 8, with 9 bases in between. The CDR3 loop spans 12 amino acids. The CDR3 region has the DNA TGTGCCAGCAGTTCCCAAAGGGATGAGCAGTTCTTC. Translation gives CASSSQRDEQFF.

This clonotype occurred many times. The V gene is TRBV7-8, the J gene TRBJ1-5, with TRBD1 identical over 8 bases. The CDR3 totals 17 residues. V was clipped by 4 bases and J by 3 bases; unmatched bases: 11. Germline V lookup: CDR1 SGHVS, CDR2 FQNEAQ. CDR3 region: CASSSSPRTGLNQPQHF. The CDR3, as DNA: TGTGCCAGCAGCTCCTCCCCAAGGACAGGGCTCAATCAGCCCCAGCATTTT.

This clonotype was counted between two and nine times. This chain links TRBV30 with TRBJ2-7; the match to TRBD1 covers 9 bases. Germline V gene lookup returns CDR1 GTSNPN and CDR2 SVGIG (reference sequence). The CDR3 spans 17 residues. The junction had 16 bases not matched to a gene; V was cut back by 3 bases and J by 4 bases. The CDR3 nucleotides are TGTGCCTGGAGGGTACACCGAACCGGGACAGGGACGTACGAGCAGTACTTC. Translated, it gives CAWRVHRTGTGTYEQYF.

This clonotype turned up a few times. The chain carries TRBV9 and TRBJ2-3; 9 bases are a match to TRBD2. The J segment lost 3 bases and the V segment lost 0 bases, leaving 5 bases of the junction unmatched. There are 16 residues in the CDR3. Germline V gene lookup returns CDR1 SGDLS and CDR2 YYNGEE. Here the CDR3 reads CASSVEGGRATDTQYF. CDR3 nucleotide sequence: TGTGCCAGCAGCGTAGAAGGCGGGAGGGCGACAGATACGCAGTATTTT.

J is TRBJ2-7 and V is TRBV21-1; the listed D gene, TRBD1, was not tested against the DNA. TRBV21-1 has pseudogene status. This CDR3 comprises 15 residues. CDR3 nucleotide sequence: TGTGCCAGCAGCAAATTCAGCGGACAGGGTTACGAGCAGTACTTC. This gives the protein CASSKFSGQGYEQYF.

This clonotype appeared a few times. The chain recombines TRBV15 with TRBJ2-1; TRBD1 aligns across 9 bases. The CDR3 loop spans 15 amino acids. The V gene end was trimmed by 0 bases and the J gene end by 6 bases; junction bases not matched to a gene: 3. CDR1 and CDR2 (germline): LNHNV, YYDKDF (reference sequence). CDR3 nucleotides: TGTGCCACCAGCAGAGAGGGACAGGGAGTCAATGAGCAGTTCTTC. Its translation: CATSREGQGVNEQFF.

This clonotype was counted only a few times. The gene calls are TRBV7-2 and TRBJ2-7, with D maybe TRBD1 (5 bases). Per germline, CDR1 SGHTA and CDR2 FQGNSA. The V and J ends lost 3 bases and 5 bases respectively, with 11 bases between them. The CDR3 sequence is 13 residues long. CDR3 nucleotides: TGTGCCAGCAGCTTTTCAGGGTCTGACGAGCAGTACTTC. Translating it yields CASSFSGSDEQYF.

This rearrangement joins TRBV29-1 to TRBJ2-7, with D perhaps matching TRBD1 or TRBD2 (5 bases each). V was cut by 6 bases and J by 2 bases, with 8 bases left in between. This CDR3 comprises 11 residues. CDR1 and CDR2 from the germline V gene are SQVTM and ANQGSEA. In nucleotides, the CDR3 is TGCAGCGTAGGGACGACCTACGAGCAGTACTTC. Residues: CSVGTTYEQYF.

A few counts support this clonotype. This chain joins TRBV15 and TRBJ1-4; maybe TRBD1 (5 bases). Germline V gives CDR1 LNHNV, CDR2 YYDKDF (reference sequence). There are 14 residues in the CDR3. The V end was cut by 3 bases, the J end by 8 bases, with 13 bases between. The CDR3 is CATSRRGPGEKLFF. As DNA, the CDR3 is TGTGCCACCAGCAGGAGGGGCCCGGGAGAAAAACTGTTTTTT.

The chain joins TRBV11-3 to TRBJ2-3; 8 positions match TRBD2. Germline assignment: CDR1 SGHNT and CDR2 YENEEA. The CDR3 contains 15 residues. The V and J ends lost 3 bases and 5 bases, in that order; junction bases with no gene match: 7. CDR3 residues: CASSFIGAGGDTQYF. Written as DNA, the CDR3 is TGTGCCAGCAGCTTCATCGGGGCGGGAGGAGATACGCAGTATTTT. The full variable domain, with the rest looked up from reference TRBV11-3 and TRBJ2-3, is EAGVVQSPRYKIIEKKQPVAFWCNPISGHNTLYWYLQNLGQGPELLIRYENEEAVDDSQLPKDRFSAERLKGVDSTLKIQPAELGDSAVYLCASSFIGAGGDTQYFGPGTRLTVL.

The V call is TRBV7-9, the J call TRBJ1-2; TRBD1 might be the D (6 bases). The CDR3 consists of 14 residues. The germline CDR1 and CDR2 sequences are SEHNR and FQNEAQ (reference sequence). The V end lost 5 bases, the J end lost 6 bases, and 16 bases lay between the germline ends. CDR3 sequence reads: CASSPLQGFHGYTF. The DNA of the CDR3 is TGTGCCAGCAGCCCCTTACAGGGTTTTCATGGCTACACCTTC.

This clonotype turned up a few times. This rearrangement joins TRBV6-2 or TRBV6-3 to TRBJ2-2; TRBD1 matches 12 bases. The V gene's germline CDR1 is MNHEY and CDR2 SVGEGT. Unmatched junction bases numbered 4, after V lost 5 bases and J lost 6 bases. The CDR3 length is 15 residues. The CDR3, as DNA: TGTGCCAGCAGTCGGGACAGGGGGCTTGCCGGGGAGCTGTTTTTT. Amino acids: CASSRDRGLAGELFF.

V gene TRBV7-3 combines with J gene TRBJ1-1; D perhaps matches TRBD1 (5 bases). Trimming removed 2 bases from V and 4 bases from J, with 26 bases in between. This CDR3 spans 19 amino acids. Germline loops: CDR1 SGHTA, CDR2 FQGTGA. Here the CDR3 DNA reads TGTGCCAGCAGCTTAGCCGGGCCGGGGGACTCCTGGTGGGGCACTGAAGCTTTCTTT. Amino acid sequence: CASSLAGPGDSWWGTEAFF.

The chain has TRBV24-1 and TRBJ2-1; 8 bases fit TRBD2. The J segment lost 1 base and the V segment lost 6 bases, leaving 1 base of the junction unmatched. The length of the CDR3 is 14 residues. The germline CDR1 and CDR2 sequences are KGHDR and SFDVKD. In DNA form, the CDR3 reads TGTGCCACCAGTAGCGGGAGTTCCTACAATGAGCAGTTCTTC. Translated, it gives CATSSGSSYNEQFF.

The V call is TRBV5-6, the J call TRBJ1-4; 8 bases agree with TRBD1. This CDR3 is 15 amino acids long. V lost 4 bases, J lost 7 bases, and 9 bases stayed unmatched. Germline V gene data show CDR1 as SGHDT and CDR2 as YYEEEE. The CDR3 coding sequence is TGTGCCAGCAGCCTACTCGGGACAGGAGTTGAAAAACTGTTTTTT. This sequence encodes CASSLLGTGVEKLFF.